This T cell receptor beta chain was sequenced in a study of T cell responses to AZD1222 COVID-19 vaccine. V gave up 0 bases and J gave up 8 bases, with 9 bases separating them. There are 14 residues in the CDR3. Germline assignment: CDR1 SGDLS and CDR2 YYNGEE. The study, taken as a whole, reports: Mostly white British, mostly female donors; authors suggested clonal diversity may be underestimated. Increases in Spike-specific TCR breadth and depth were seen after two AZD1222 doses. Seropositive AZD1222 recipients at baseline numbered only five to seven. Nearly half of unique spike-specific TCRs reportedly avoided B.1.351 and B.1.1.7 mutated regions.

Comment on this clone: Antigen specificity is unknown.

Data came from immunoSEQ multiplex PCR; TCRdb stores just in-frame clones and leaves some out. The sample holds fewer than 120,000 clones, around nine tenths seen once. This TCR was recovered from an adult who received the AZD1222 COVID-19 vaccine. The chain has TRBV9 and TRBJ1-6; the D gene is possibly TRBD1 (5 bases). The material sequenced was peripheral blood, taken 28 days after the second AZD1222 dose. CDR3 protein: CASSVDGGDSPLHF. The DNA for the CDR3 is TGTGCCAGCAGCGTAGACGGGGGGGATTCACCCCTCCACTTT.